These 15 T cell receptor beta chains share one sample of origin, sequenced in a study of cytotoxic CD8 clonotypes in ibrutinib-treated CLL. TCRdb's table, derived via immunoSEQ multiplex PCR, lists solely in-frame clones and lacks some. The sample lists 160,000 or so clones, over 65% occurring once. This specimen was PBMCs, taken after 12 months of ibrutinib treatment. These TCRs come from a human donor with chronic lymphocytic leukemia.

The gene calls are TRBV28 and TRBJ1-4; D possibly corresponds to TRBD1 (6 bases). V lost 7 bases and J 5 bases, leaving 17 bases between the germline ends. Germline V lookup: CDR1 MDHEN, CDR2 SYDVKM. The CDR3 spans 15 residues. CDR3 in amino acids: CASTSRTAGNEKLFF. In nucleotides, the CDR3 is TGTGCCAGCACCTCCCGGACAGCCGGAAATGAAAAACTGTTTTTT.

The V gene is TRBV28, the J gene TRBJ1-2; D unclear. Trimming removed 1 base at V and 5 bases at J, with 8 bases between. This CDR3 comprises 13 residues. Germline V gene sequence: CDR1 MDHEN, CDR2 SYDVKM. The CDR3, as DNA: TGTGCCAGCAGTTTATCGGTGGTGTATGGCTACACCTTC. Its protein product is CASSLSVVYGYTF.

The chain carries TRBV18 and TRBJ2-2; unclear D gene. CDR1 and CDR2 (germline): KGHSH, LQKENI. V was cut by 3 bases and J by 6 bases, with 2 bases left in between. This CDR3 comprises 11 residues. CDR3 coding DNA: TGTGCCAGCTCACCCTCCGGGGAGCTGTTTTTT. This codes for CASSPSGELFF.

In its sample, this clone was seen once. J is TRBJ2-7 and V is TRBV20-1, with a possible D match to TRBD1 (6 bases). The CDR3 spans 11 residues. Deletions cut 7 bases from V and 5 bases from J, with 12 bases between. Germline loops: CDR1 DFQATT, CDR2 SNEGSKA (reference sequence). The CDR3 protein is CSGHRGNEQYF. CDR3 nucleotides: TGCAGTGGCCATAGGGGGAACGAGCAGTACTTC.

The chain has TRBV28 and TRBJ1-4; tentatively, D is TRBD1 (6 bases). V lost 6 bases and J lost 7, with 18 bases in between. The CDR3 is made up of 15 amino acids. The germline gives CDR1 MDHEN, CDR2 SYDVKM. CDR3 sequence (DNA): TGTGCCAGCAGGCCCGGGACATCAGCGGTTGAAAAACTGTTTTTT. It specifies CASRPGTSAVEKLFF.

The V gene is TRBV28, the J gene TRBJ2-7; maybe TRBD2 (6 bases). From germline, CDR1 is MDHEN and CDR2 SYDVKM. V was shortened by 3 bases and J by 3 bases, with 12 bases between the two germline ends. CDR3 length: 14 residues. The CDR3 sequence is CASSLRGPSYEQYF. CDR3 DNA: TGTGCCAGCAGTTTGCGGGGACCGAGCTACGAGCAGTACTTC.

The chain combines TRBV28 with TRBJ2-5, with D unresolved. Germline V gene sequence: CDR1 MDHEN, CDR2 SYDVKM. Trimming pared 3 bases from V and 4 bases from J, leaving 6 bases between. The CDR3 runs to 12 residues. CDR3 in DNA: TGTGCCAGCAGTTTCATCAGAGAGACCCAGTACTTC. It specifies CASSFIRETQYF. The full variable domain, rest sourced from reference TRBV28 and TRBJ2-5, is DVKVTQSSRYLVKRTGEKVFLECVQDMDHENMFWYRQDPGLGLRLIYFSYDVKMKEKGDIPEGYSVSREKKERFSLILESASTNQTSMYLCASSFIRETQYFGPGTRLLVL.

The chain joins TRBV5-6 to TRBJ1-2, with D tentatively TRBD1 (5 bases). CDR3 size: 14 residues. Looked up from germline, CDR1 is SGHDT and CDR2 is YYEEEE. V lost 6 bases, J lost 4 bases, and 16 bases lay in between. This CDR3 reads CASNVGDLLYGYTF. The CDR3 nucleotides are TGTGCCAGCAACGTGGGGGACCTTCTCTATGGCTACACCTTC.

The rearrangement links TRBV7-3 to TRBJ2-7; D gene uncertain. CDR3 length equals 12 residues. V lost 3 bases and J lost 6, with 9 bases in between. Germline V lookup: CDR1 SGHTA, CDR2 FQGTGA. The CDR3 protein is CASSFLGGEQYF. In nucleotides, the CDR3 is TGTGCCAGCAGCTTTCTGGGCGGCGAGCAGTACTTC.

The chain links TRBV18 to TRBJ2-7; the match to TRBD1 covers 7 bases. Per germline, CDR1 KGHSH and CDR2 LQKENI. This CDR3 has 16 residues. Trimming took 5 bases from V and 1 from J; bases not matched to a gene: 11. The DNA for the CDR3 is TGTGCCAGCTCAGCCGACCGGGACAGTCCATCCTACGAGCAGTACTTC. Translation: CASSADRDSPSYEQYF.

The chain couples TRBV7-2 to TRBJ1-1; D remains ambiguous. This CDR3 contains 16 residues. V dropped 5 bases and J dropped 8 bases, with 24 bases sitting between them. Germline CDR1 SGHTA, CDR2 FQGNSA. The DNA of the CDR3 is TGTGCCAGCAGCCGACGTACTGAGGGCCTCGAACAGGAAGCTTTCTTT. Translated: CASSRRTEGLEQEAFF.

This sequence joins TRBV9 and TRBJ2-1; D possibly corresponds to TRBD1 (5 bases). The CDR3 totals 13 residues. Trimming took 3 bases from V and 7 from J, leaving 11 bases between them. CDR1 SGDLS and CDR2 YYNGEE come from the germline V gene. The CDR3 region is CASSGGGLNEQFF. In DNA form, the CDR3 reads TGTGCCAGCAGCGGGGGCGGTCTAAATGAGCAGTTCTTC.

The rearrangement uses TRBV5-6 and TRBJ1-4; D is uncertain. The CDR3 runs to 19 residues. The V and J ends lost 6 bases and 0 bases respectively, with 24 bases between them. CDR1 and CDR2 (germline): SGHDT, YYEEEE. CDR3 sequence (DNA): TGTGCCAGCAATGGATTGAGGTTTTCCTTGTTGCCAACTAATGAAAAACTGTTTTTT. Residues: CASNGLRFSLLPTNEKLFF. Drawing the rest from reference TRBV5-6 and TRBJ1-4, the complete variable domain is DAGVTQSPTHLIKTRGQQVTLRCSPKSGHDTVSWYQQALGQGPQFIFQYYEEEERQRGNFPDRFSGHQFPNYSSELNVNALLLGDSALYLCASNGLRFSLLPTNEKLFFGSGTQLSVL.

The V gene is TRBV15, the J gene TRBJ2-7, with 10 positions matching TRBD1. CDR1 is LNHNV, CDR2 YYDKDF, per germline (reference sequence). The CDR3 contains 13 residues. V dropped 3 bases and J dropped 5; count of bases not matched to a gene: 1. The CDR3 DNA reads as TGTGCCACCAGCAGGGACAGGGGGAACGAGCAGTACTTC. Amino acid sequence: CATSRDRGNEQYF.

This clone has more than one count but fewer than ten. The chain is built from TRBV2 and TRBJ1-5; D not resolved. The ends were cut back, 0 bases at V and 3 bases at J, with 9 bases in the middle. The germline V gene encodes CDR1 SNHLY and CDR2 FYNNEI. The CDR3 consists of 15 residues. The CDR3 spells CASSEARQDNQPQHF. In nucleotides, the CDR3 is TGTGCCAGCAGTGAAGCACGGCAAGACAATCAGCCCCAGCATTTT.